This entry is about one T cell receptor (beta chain). V was pared by 0 bases and J by 6 bases, with 5 bases of the junction left unmatched. CDR3 size: 16 residues. CDR1 and CDR2 from the germline V gene are LNHDA and SQIVND (reference sequence). Here immunoSEQ multiplex PCR was the method, and the copy in TCRdb shows in-frame clones only, minus some. This table holds fewer than 350,000 clones, 80% to 90% found once. These data belong to a study of blood T cell repertoires in COVID-19. Overall study context: The United States, Italy and Spain supplied acute and convalescent COVID-19 samples. Sources were T cells, B-cell-depleted T cells, or PBMCs; the material itself was cDNA or gDNA.

The sequencing input was PBMCs or T cells enriched from blood (not recorded which). The receptor was derived from a middle-aged woman with acute COVID-19. The chain links TRBV19 to TRBJ1-6; TRBD1 aligns across 7 bases. The CDR3 region is CASSIDLGTANSPLHF. The CDR3 DNA reads as TGTGCCAGTAGTATAGATCTCGGGACAGCTAATTCACCCCTCCACTTT.